These T cell receptor beta chains were read from a single sample in a study of vaccination and CD4 T cells after COVID-19. For these TCRs, the target antigens are not known. TCRdb used MiXCR to reprocess the PCR reads, holding one entry per CDR3 protein. The sample gives some 11,000 distinct CDR3 sequences, roughly 29% of which show up once; less than 15% is in the top ten. Sample: CD4+ T cells from blood, cultured in vitro, taken after SARS-CoV-2 vaccination. The receptors were gathered from a human donor who had recovered from COVID-19. CDR3s include the opening cysteine and the closing phenylalanine or tryptophan. The D gene is left open where the match is weak. Expanded clones are given a class, and other clones once, few, many or no size at all.

>TRBD2|TRBJ2-1|TRBV20-1|NA
TGCAGTGCGGGTAGCGGGAGTTATGCGGCCTACAATGAGCAGTTCTTC
CSAGSGSYAAYNEQFF
>NA|TRBJ2-7|TRBV15|NA
TGTGCCACCAGCAGAGATCTTAACAGGGTTCACGAGCAGTACTTC
CATSRDLNRVHEQYF
>TRBD1|TRBJ1-1|TRBV18|NA
TGTGCCAGCTCACCAACTACCGGGACAGGGAAAACTGAAGCTTTCTTT
CASSPTTGTGKTEAFF
>NA|TRBJ1-6|TRBV25-1|NA
TGTGCCAAGGTTCGTCCCTCCTATAATTCACCCCTCCACTTT
CAKVRPSYNSPLHF
>TRBD2|TRBJ2-1|TRBV12-3/TRBV12-4|NA
TGTGCCAGCAGTTTGACTAGCGGGATGATTAGAGCCTACAATGAGCAGTTCTTC
CASSLTSGMIRAYNEQFF
>TRBD1|TRBJ2-3|TRBV20-1|NA
TGCAGTACCAGGGACAGAAGACTCACAGATACGCAGTATTTT
CSTRDRRLTDTQYF
>TRBD1|TRBJ2-3|TRBV28|once
TGTGCCAGCAGAACCCATCCCGGGACAGGCGATACAGATACGCAGTATTTT
CASRTHPGTGDTDTQYF
>NA|TRBJ2-3|TRBV7-9|NA
TGTGCCAGCAGCTTAGCAGCTGGCAGAGATACGCAGTATTTT
CASSLAAGRDTQYF
>TRBD2|TRBJ2-7|TRBV7-9|NA
TGCGCCAGCAGCCCGAGGGGGACTAGCGACTACGAGCAGTACTTC
CASSPRGTSDYEQYF
>NA|TRBJ2-5|TRBV20-1|medium-sized
TGCAGTGCCACCCTACAGGGGGGGGAGACCCAGTACTTC
CSATLQGGETQYF
>NA|TRBJ2-5|TRBV19|few
TGTGCCAGTAGTATGGGAGTGGAGACCCAGTACTTC
CASSMGVETQYF
>NA|TRBJ2-3|TRBV19|NA
TGTGCCAGTAGCGAGGGCCCCCCCCACGAGGGTACGCAGTATTTT
CASSEGPPHEGTQYF
>NA|TRBJ1-1|TRBV18|NA
TGTGCCAGCTCATCAGTAACGGGATCGGTAGGACAGCTGAACACTGAAGCTTTCTTT
CASSSVTGSVGQLNTEAFF
>NA|TRBJ1-2|TRBV28|medium-sized
TGTGCCAGCAGTTTCGGGGGATCTCGCTATGGCTACACCTTC
CASSFGGSRYGYTF
>NA|TRBJ2-1|TRBV6-5|few
TGTGCCAGCAGTTGGGTCCGGGATGAGCAGTTCTTC
CASSWVRDEQFF
>TRBD1|TRBJ1-2|TRBV4-2|NA
TGTGCCAGCAGCCAGTCCAGGGGGGGCTACACCTTC
CASSQSRGGYTF
>NA|TRBJ1-2|TRBV2|few
TGTGCCAGCAAGGGTCCCGACGGTCTACTCTATGGCTACACCTTC
CASKGPDGLLYGYTF
>TRBD1|TRBJ1-5|TRBV6-1|few
TGTGCCAGCAAACCAGGGGGCGCGTGGGTCAGCAATCAGCCCCAGCATTTT
CASKPGGAWVSNQPQHF
>TRBD2|TRBJ2-7|TRBV11-2|NA
TGTGCCAGCAGCCCCCTCAGGAGGCGGGAGAGCAACTACGAGCAGTACTTC
CASSPLRRRESNYEQYF
>NA|TRBJ2-3|TRBV7-2|few
TGTGCCAGCAGCTTAGTTCGGCGGCTAGCGTCCCCAGATACGCAGTATTTT
CASSLVRRLASPDTQYF
>NA|TRBJ1-6|TRBV6-1|medium-sized
TGTGCCAGCAGTGATTATTCACCCCTCCACTTT
CASSDYSPLHF
>TRBD2|TRBJ2-7|TRBV2|NA
TGTGCCAGCACGGTCCAAGGACTAGACTACGAGCAGTACTTC
CASTVQGLDYEQYF
>NA|TRBJ1-1|TRBV18|NA
TGTGCCAGCTCACCGTCCCTGAACACTGAAGCTTTCTTT
CASSPSLNTEAFF
>NA|TRBJ2-5|TRBV29-1|NA
TGCAGCGTTGTTGTGGGACCCCAAGAGACCCAGTACTTC
CSVVVGPQETQYF